What follows is one T cell receptor beta chain and its context. What it binds is not known. The record originates from a study of graft-versus-host responses after intestinal transplantation. Study at large: All of the recipients had induction that used anti-thymocyte globulin, then tacrolimus and steroids for about 3 years.

Sequenced by immunoSEQ multiplex PCR; TCRdb stores in-frame clones only, minus some. The table has under 100,000 clones, around 93% seen once. The sequence derives from a human donor who was the organ donor for an intestinal transplant. This material consisted of unstimulated CD8+ T cells sorted from spleen or lymph node cells, taken before transplant.

The CDR3 sequence is CASSLYTSSNQPQHF. CDR3 DNA: TGTGCCAGCAGTTTATACACCTCTAGCAATCAGCCCCAGCATTTT. This chain uses TRBV27 with TRBJ1-5, with unresolved D. The CDR3 is made up of 15 amino acids. Trimming took 1 base from V and 0 from J, leaving 7 bases between them. CDR1 MNHEY and CDR2 SMNVEV come from the germline V gene (reference sequence).